This TCR beta chain was identified in a study of cytomegalovirus exposure and HLA in healthy donors. In the study overall: Unique TCR beta sequences numbering some 120 million came from about 179 million T cells in an earlier analysis.

V dropped 6 bases and J dropped 9; count of bases not matched to a gene: 11. The CDR3 spans 14 residues. Germline V lookup: CDR1 WSHSY, CDR2 SAAADI. Note on this clone: Its antigen is as yet unknown.

Whereas donors were nominally healthy upon sampling, unrecorded immune exposures were probable. Study outcomes and limitations: Donor immune exposure was known only as CMV serostatus. Presence/absence comparisons presumed near-even sequencing depth among donors.

PCR was performed using 60 Vbeta and 13 Jbeta primers. The assay was immunoSEQ multiplex PCR, and TCRdb's table has in-frame clones only and misses some. The top ten clones hold roughly 4% of a sample with around 140,000 clones, approximately 75% of them seen once. This receptor was identified in a middle-aged man in good health and CMV-seropositive. The V call is TRBV10-2, the J call TRBJ2-3; 8 bases line up with TRBD1. Sequencing was performed on PBMCs. CDR3 in DNA: TGCGCCAGCAGCCCCGGACAGGGACCTCGGACGCAGTATTTT. Residues: CASSPGQGPRTQYF.